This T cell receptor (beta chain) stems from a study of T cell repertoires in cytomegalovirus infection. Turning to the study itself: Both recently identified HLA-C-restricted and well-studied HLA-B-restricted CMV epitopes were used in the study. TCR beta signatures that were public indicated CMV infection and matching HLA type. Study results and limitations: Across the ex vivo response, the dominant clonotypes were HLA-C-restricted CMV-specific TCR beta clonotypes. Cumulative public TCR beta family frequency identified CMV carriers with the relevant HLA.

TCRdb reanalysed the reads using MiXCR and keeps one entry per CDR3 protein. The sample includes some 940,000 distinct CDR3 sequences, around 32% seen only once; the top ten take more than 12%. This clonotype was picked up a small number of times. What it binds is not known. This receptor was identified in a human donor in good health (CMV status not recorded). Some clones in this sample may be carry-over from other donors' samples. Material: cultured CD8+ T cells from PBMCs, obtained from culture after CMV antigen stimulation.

CDR3 residues: CASSGEGFSDTEAFF. CDR3 nucleotide sequence: TGTGCCAGCAGCGGTGAGGGTTTTTCGGACACTGAAGCTTTCTTT. The genes are TRBV5-6 and TRBJ1-1; unclear D gene. The CDR3 spans 15 residues. V dropped 4 bases and J dropped 3 bases, with 16 bases sitting between them. Germline V gives CDR1 SGHDT, CDR2 YYEEEE.